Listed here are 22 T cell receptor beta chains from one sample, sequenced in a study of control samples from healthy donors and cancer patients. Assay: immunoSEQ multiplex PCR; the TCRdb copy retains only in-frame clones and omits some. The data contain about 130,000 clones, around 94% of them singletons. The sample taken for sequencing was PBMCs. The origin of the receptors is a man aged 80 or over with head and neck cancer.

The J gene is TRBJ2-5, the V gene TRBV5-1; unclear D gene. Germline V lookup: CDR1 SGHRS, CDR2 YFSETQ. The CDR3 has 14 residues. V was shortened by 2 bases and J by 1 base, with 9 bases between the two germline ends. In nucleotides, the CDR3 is TGCGCCAGCAGCTTCCCTGATACCCAAGAGACCCAGTACTTC. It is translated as CASSFPDTQETQYF. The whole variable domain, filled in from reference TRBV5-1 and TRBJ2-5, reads KAGVTQTPRYLIKTRGQQVTLSCSPISGHRSVSWYQQTPGQGLQFLFEYFSETQRNKGNFPGRFSGRQFSNSRSEMNVSTLELGDSALYLCASSFPDTQETQYFGPGTRLLVL.

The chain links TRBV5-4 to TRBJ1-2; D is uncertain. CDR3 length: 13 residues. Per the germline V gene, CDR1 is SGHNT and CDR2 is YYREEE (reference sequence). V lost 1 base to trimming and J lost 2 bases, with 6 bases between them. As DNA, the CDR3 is TGTGCCAGCAGCTTGCCGGAGAACTATGGCTACACCTTC. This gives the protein CASSLPENYGYTF.

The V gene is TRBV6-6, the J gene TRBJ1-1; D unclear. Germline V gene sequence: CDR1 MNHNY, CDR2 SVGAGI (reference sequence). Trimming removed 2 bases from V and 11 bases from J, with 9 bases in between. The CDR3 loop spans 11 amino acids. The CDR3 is CASSYGDDAFF. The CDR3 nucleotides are TGTGCCAGCAGTTACGGAGACGACGCTTTCTTT.

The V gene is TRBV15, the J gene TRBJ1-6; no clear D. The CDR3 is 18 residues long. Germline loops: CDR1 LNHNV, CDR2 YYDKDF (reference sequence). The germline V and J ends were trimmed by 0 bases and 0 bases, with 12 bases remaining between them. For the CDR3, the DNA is TGTGCCACCAGCAGAGAGTCCCCCCGGGGCTCCTATAATTCACCCCTCCACTTT. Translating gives CATSRESPRGSYNSPLHF.

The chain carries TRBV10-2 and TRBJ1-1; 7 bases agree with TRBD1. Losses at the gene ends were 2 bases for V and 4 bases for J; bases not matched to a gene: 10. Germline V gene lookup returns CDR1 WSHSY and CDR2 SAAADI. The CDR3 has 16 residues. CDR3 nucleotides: TGCGCCAGCAGTGAGGCCCGATCTACAGGGGTCACTGAAGCTTTCTTT. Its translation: CASSEARSTGVTEAFF.

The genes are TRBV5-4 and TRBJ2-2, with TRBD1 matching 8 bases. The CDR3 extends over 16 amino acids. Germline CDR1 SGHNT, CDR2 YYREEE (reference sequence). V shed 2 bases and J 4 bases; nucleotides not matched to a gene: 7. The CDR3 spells CASSFLGQGLTGELFF. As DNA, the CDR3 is TGTGCCAGCAGCTTTCTTGGACAGGGACTCACCGGGGAGCTGTTTTTT.

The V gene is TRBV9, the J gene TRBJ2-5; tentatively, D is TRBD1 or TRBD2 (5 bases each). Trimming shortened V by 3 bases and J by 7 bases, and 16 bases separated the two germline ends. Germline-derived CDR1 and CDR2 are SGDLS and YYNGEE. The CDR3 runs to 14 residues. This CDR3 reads CASSGGTVPTTQYF. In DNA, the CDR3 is TGTGCCAGCAGCGGGGGGACGGTCCCGACGACCCAGTACTTC.

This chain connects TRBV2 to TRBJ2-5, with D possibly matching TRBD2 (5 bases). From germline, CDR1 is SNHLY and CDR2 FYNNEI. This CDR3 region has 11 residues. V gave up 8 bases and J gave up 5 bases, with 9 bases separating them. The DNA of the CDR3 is TGTGCCAGCGGGAGCGTGGAGACCCAGTACTTC. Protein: CASGSVETQYF.

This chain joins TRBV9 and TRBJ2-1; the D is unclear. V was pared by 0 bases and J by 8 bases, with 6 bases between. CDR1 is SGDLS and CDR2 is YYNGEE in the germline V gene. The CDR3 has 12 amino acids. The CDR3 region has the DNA TGTGCCAGCAGCGTAGATAGGGATGAGCAGTTCTTC. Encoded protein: CASSVDRDEQFF. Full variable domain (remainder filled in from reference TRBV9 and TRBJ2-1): DSGVTQTPKHLITATGQRVTLRCSPRSGDLSVYWYQQSLDQGLQFLIQYYNGEERAKGNILERFSAQQFPDLHSELNLSSLELGDSALYFCASSVDRDEQFFGPGTRLTVL.

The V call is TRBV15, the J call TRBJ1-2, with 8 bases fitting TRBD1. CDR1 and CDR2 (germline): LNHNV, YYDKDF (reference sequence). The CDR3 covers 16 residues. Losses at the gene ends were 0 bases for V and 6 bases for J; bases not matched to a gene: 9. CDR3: CATSRDPGTGGNGYTF. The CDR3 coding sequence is TGTGCCACCAGCAGAGATCCCGGTACAGGGGGGAATGGCTACACCTTC.

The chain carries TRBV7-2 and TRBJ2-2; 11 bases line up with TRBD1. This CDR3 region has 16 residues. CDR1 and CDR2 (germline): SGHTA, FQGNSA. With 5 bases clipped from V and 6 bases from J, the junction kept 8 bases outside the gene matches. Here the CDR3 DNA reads TGTGCCAGCAGCGCCCACCGGGACAGGGGGGCCGGGGAGCTGTTTTTT. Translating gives CASSAHRDRGAGELFF.

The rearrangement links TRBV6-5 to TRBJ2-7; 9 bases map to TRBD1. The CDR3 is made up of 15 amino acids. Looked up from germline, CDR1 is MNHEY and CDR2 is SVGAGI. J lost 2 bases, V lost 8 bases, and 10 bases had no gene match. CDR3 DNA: TGTGCCAGCGTAGTGGTAGGGACAGGGCCCTACGAGCAGTACTTC. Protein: CASVVVGTGPYEQYF.

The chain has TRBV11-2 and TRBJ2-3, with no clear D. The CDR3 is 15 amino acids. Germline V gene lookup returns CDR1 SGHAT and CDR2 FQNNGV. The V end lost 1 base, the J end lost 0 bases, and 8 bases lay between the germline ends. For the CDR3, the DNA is TGTGCCAGCAGCTTAGGTCCTAGTAGCACAGATACGCAGTATTTT. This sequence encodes CASSLGPSSTDTQYF.

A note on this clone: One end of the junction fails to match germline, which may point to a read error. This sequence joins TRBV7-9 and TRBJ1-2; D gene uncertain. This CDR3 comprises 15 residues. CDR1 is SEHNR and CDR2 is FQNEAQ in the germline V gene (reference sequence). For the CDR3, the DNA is TGTGCCAGCAACTTAAGTCCGGGAGCTAACTATGGTTACACCTTC. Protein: CASNLSPGANYGYTF.

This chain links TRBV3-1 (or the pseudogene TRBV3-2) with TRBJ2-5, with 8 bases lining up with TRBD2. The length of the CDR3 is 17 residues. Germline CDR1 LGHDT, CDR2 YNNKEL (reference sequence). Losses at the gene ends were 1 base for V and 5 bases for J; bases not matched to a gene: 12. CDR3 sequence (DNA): TGTGCCAGCAGCCAAGGTACCGTGACGGGGGGGCTGGAGACCCAGTACTTC. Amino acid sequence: CASSQGTVTGGLETQYF.

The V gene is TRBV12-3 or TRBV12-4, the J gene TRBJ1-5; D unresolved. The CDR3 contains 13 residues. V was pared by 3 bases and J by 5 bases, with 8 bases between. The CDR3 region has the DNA TGTGCCAGCAGTTTGAGTCGCTATCAGCCCCAGCATTTT. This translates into CASSLSRYQPQHF.

For the CDR3, the DNA is TGTGCCAGCAGTGAACCGGGACAGGGTTCGGAATCCTATAATTCACCCCTCCACTTT. This encodes CASSEPGQGSESYNSPLHF. The rearrangement uses TRBV6-4 and TRBJ1-6, with 9 bases identical to TRBD1. Germline V lookup: CDR1 MRHNA, CDR2 SNTAGT. The CDR3 is made up of 19 amino acids. V shed 3 bases, J shed 1 base, and the junction held 10 bases outside the gene matches.

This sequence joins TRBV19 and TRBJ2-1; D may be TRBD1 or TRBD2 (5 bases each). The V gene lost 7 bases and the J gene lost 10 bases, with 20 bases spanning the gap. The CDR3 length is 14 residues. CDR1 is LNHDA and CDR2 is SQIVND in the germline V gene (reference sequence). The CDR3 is CASTPAGANLEQFF. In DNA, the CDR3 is TGTGCCAGTACCCCGGCCGGGGCAAATTTGGAGCAGTTCTTC.

The CDR3 region is CASSEREGVNTGELFF. In nucleotides, the CDR3 is TGCGCCAGCAGTGAGCGGGAGGGCGTAAACACCGGGGAGCTGTTTTTT. The chain recombines TRBV10-2 with TRBJ2-2; 8 bases match TRBD2. The length of the CDR3 is 16 residues. V gave up 2 bases and J gave up 2 bases; unmatched junction bases: 4. Germline lookup yields CDR1 WSHSY and CDR2 SAAADI.

The DNA of the CDR3 is TGTGCCAGCAGTTACTTACGCGTGGATACGCAGTATTTT. Protein product: CASSYLRVDTQYF. V gene TRBV6-2 or TRBV6-3 combines with J gene TRBJ2-3; the D is unclear. Germline CDR1 reads MNHEY; CDR2 reads SVGEGT. CDR3 length: 13 residues. The V end was cut by 1 base, the J end by 6 bases, with 8 bases between.

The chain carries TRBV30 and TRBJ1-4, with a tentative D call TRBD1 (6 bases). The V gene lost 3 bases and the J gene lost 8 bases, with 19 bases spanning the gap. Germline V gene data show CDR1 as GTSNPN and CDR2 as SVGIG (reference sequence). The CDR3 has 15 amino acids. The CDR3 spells CAWRGDNRVWEKLFF. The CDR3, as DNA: TGTGCCTGGAGAGGGGACAACAGGGTTTGGGAAAAACTGTTTTTT.

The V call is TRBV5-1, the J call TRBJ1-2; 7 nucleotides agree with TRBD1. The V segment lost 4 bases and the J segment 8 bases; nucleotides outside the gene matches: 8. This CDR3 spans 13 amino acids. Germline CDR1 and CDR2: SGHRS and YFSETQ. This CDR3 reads CASSPGTALGYTF. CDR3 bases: TGCGCCAGCAGCCCAGGGACAGCTCTGGGCTACACCTTC.